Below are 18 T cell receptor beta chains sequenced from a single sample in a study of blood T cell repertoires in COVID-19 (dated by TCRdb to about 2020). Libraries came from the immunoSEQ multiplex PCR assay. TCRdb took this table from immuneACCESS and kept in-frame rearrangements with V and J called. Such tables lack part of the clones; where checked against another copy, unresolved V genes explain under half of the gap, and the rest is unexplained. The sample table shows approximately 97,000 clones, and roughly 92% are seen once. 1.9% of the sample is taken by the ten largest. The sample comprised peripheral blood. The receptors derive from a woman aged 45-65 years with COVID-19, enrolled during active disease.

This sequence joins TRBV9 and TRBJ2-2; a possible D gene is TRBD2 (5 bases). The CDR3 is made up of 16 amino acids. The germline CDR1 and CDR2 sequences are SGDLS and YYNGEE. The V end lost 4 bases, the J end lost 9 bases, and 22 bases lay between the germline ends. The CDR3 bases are TGTGCCAGCAGCCCCCTTTCCGGGATTTCTATCCGGGAGCTGTTTTTT. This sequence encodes CASSPLSGISIRELFF.

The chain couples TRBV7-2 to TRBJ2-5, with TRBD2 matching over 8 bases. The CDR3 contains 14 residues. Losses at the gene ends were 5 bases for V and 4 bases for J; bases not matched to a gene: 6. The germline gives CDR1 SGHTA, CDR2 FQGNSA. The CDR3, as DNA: TGTGCCAGCAGCCCCGGGGGGGTGGTAGAGACCCAGTACTTC. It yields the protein CASSPGGVVETQYF. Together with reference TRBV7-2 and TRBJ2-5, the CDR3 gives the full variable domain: GAGVSQSPSNKVTEKGKDVELRCDPISGHTALYWYRQSLGQGLEFLIYFQGNSAPDKSGLPSDRFSAERTGGSVSTLTIQRTQQEDSAVYLCASSPGGVVETQYFGPGTRLLVL.

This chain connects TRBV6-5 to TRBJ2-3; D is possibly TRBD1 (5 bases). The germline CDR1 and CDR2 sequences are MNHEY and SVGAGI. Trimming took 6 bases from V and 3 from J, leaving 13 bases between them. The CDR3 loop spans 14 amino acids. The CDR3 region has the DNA TGTGCCAGCAGAAGCCGCAGGGTAACAGATACGCAGTATTTT. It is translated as CASRSRRVTDTQYF.

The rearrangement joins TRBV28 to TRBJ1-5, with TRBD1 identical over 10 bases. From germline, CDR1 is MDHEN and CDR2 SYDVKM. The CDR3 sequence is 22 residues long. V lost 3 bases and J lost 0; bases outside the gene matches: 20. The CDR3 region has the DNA TGTGCCAGCAGTTTGCTAGTAAGTCGGGACAGGGGAACACTCTCTAGCAATCAGCCCCAGCATTTT. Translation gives CASSLLVSRDRGTLSSNQPQHF. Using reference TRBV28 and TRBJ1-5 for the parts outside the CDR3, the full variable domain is DVKVTQSSRYLVKRTGEKVFLECVQDMDHENMFWYRQDPGLGLRLIYFSYDVKMKEKGDIPEGYSVSREKKERFSLILESASTNQTSMYLCASSLLVSRDRGTLSSNQPQHFGDGTRLSIL.

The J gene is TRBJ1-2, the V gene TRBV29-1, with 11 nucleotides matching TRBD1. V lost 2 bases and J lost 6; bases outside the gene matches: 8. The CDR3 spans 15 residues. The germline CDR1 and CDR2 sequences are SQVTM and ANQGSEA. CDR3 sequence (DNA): TGCAGCGTTGAAAATGGACAGGGGGCAGGGAATGGCTACACCTTC. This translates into CSVENGQGAGNGYTF.

The CDR3 bases are TGCACCAGCAGCCAAGAACCCGGGATCCCAGCGGCTGGCTACACCTTC. It yields the protein CTSSQEPGIPAAGYTF. V usage is TRBV1 and J usage is TRBJ1-2. TRBV1 is a listed pseudogene. This CDR3 comprises 16 residues.

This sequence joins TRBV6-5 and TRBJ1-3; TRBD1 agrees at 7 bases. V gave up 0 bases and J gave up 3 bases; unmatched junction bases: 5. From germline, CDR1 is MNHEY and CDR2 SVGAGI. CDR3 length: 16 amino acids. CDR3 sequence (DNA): TGTGCCAGCAGTTACTCGCGGACAGGCCATGGAAACACCATATATTTT. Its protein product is CASSYSRTGHGNTIYF.

The CDR3 region is CANPDRANEQYF. CDR3 nucleotides: TGTGCTAACCCGGACAGGGCAAACGAGCAGTACTTC. This chain links TRBV28 with TRBJ2-7; 8 bases match TRBD1. The CDR3 covers 12 residues. The germline gives CDR1 MDHEN, CDR2 SYDVKM.

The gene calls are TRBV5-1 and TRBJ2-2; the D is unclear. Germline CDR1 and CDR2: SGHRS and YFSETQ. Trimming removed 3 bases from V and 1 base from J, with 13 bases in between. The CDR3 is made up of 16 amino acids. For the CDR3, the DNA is TGCGCCAGCAGCTCCGCAAGTAGACAGAACACCGGGGAGCTGTTTTTT. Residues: CASSSASRQNTGELFF.

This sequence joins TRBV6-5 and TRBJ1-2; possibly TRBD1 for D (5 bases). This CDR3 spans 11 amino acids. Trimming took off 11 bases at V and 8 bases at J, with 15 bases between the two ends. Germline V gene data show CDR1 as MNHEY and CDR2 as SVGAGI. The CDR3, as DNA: TGTGCCGCAAAAGGAGGGGTCGGCTACACCTTC. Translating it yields CAAKGGVGYTF.

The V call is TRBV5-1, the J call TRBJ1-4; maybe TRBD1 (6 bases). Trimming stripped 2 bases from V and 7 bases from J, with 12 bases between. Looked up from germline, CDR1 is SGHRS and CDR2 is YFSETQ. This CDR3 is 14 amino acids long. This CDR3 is CASSLGTLGEKLFF. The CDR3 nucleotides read TGCGCCAGCAGCTTAGGGACACTTGGTGAAAAACTGTTTTTT.

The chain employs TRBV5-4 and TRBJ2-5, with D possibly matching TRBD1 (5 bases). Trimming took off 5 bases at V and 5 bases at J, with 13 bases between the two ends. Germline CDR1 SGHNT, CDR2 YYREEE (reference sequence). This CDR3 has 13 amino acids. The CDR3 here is CASSFNRRETQYF. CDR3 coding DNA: TGTGCCAGCAGTTTTAACAGGCGCGAGACCCAGTACTTC.

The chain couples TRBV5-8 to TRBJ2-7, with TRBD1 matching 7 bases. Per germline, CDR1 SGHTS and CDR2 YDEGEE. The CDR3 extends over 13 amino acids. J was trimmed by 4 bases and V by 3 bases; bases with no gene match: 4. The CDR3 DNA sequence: TGTGCCAGCAGCTCCCAGGGACAGTACGAGCAGTACTTC. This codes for CASSSQGQYEQYF. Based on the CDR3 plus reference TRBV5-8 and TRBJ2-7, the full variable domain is EAGVTQSPTHLIKTRGQQATLRCSPISGHTSVYWYQQALGLGLQFLLWYDEGEERNRGNFPPRFSGRQFPNYSSELNVNALELEDSALYLCASSSQGQYEQYFGPGTRLTVT.

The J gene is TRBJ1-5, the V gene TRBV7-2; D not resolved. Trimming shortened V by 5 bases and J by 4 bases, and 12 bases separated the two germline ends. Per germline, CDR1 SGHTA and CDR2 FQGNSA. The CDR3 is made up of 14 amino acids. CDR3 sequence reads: CASSLGGPNQPQHF. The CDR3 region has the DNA TGTGCCAGCAGCCTAGGAGGGCCGAATCAGCCCCAGCATTTT.

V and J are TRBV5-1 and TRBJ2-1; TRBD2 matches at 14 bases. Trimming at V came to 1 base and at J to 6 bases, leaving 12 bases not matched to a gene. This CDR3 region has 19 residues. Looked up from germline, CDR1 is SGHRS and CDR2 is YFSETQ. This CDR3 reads CASSLNVPGLAGASNEQFF. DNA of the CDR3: TGCGCCAGCAGCTTGAACGTCCCGGGACTAGCGGGGGCAAGCAATGAGCAGTTCTTC.

CDR3 nucleotides: TGTGCCACCAGCAGAGGTGCCACCGGACAGGGCCTTGGAGGCTACACCTTC. Translating it yields CATSRGATGQGLGGYTF. V and J are TRBV15 and TRBJ1-2; 8 bases fit TRBD1. V lost 1 base and J lost 8; bases outside the gene matches: 15. The germline gives CDR1 LNHNV, CDR2 YYDKDF (reference sequence). The CDR3 sequence is 17 residues long.

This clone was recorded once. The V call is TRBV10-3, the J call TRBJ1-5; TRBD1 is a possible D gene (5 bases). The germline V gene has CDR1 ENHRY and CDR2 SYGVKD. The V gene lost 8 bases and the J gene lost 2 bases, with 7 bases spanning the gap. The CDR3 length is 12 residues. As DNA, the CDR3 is TGTGCCATCGGGGGGGGCAATCAGCCCCAGCATTTT. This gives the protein CAIGGGNQPQHF.

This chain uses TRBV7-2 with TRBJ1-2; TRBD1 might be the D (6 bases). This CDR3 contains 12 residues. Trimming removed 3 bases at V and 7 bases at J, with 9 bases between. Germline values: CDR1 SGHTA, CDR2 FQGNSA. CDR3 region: CASSLAGAGYTF. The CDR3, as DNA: TGTGCCAGCAGCTTGGCAGGGGCTGGCTACACCTTC.